The 5 T cell receptor beta chains given below trace back to one sample, sequenced in a study of synovial regulatory T cells in juvenile arthritis. The data were produced by immunoSEQ multiplex PCR, yet TCRdb's version contains in-frame clones alone and is incomplete. Its table lists 8,000 to 10,000 clones. Sequenced material: Treg cells from blood. Subset specified: remaining (HLA-DR-negative) circulating blood Treg cells. The receptor set was obtained from a donor younger than 35 with juvenile idiopathic arthritis.

V is TRBV18 and J is TRBJ1-2. The CDR3 is 15 residues long. There is no recorded DNA. The germline V gene has CDR1 KGHSH and CDR2 LQKENI. The CDR3 spells CASSPLGEVNYGYTF.

The CDR3 spells CASSPRLHNEQFF. The rearrangement uses TRBV19 and TRBJ2-1. The germline V gene has CDR1 LNHDA and CDR2 SQIVND (reference sequence). CDR3 length equals 13 residues. Only the protein is available.

The rearrangement uses TRBV18 and TRBJ2-7; TCRdb selects TRBD1, and the lack of DNA leaves this call unchecked. The CDR3 is 12 residues long. No DNA accompanies this entry. CDR1 is KGHSH, CDR2 LQKENI, per germline. CDR3 in amino acids: CASSRRRDEQYF.

The rearrangement links TRBV19 to TRBJ1-3. Germline CDR1 reads LNHDA; CDR2 reads SQIVND (reference sequence). The CDR3 has 11 amino acids. The entry carries no DNA sequence. The CDR3 is CAGTTGNTIYF. Full variable domain (rest looked up from reference TRBV19 and TRBJ1-3): DGGITQSPKYLFRKEGQNVTLSCEQNLNHDAMYWYRQDPGQGLRLIYYSQIVNDFQKGDIAEGYSVSREKKESFPLTVTSAQKNPTAFYLCAGTTGNTIYFGEGSWLTVV.

The chain employs TRBV6-5 and TRBJ1-2; as DNA is missing, the TRBD1 call by TCRdb cannot be tested. CDR3 size: 13 residues. DNA was not recorded. Germline loops: CDR1 MNHEY, CDR2 SVGAGI. The CDR3 sequence is CASSWDRAYGYTF.